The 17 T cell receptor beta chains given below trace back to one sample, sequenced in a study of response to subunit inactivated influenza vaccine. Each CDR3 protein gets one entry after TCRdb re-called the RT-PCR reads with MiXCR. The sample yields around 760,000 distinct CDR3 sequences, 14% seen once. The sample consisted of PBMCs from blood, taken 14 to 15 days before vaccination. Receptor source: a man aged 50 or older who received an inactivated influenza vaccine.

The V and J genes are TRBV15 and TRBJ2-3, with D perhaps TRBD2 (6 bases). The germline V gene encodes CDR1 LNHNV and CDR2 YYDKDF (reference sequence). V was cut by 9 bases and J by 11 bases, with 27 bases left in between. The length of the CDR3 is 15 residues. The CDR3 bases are TGTGCCACGCAAGGGGCGGGAAATGCCCCCTTCGGGCAGTATTTT. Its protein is CATQGAGNAPFGQYF.

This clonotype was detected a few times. CDR3: CASSSLSGNTIYF. The CDR3 region has the DNA TGTGCCAGCAGCTCACTCTCTGGAAACACCATATATTTT. The J gene is TRBJ1-3, the V gene TRBV5-6, with no clear D. V was pared by 3 bases and J by 0 bases, with 4 bases between. CDR1 and CDR2 (germline): SGHDT, YYEEEE. The CDR3 loop spans 13 amino acids.

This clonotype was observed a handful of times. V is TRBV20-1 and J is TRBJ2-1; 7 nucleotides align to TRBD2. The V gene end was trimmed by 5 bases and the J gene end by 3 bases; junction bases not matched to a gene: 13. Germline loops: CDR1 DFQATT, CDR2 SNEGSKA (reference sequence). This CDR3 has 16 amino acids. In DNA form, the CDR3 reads TGCAGTGCTTCCCCCTTTGGGGGGGGAATCTACAATGAGCAGTTCTTC. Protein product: CSASPFGGGIYNEQFF.

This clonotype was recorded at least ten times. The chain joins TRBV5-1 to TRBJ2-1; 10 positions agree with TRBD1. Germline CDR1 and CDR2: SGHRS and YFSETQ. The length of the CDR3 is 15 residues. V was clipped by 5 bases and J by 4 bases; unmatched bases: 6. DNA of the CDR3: TGCGCCAGCAGACCCGACAGGGGGCTGTACAATGAGCAGTTCTTC. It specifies CASRPDRGLYNEQFF.

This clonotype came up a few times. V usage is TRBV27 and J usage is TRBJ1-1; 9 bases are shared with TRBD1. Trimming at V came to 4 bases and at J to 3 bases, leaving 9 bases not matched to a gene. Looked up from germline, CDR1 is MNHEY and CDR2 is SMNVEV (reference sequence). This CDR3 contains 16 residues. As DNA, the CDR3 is TGTGCCAGCAGTTGGCGGGCGACAGGGGGTCACACTGAAGCTTTCTTT. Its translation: CASSWRATGGHTEAFF.

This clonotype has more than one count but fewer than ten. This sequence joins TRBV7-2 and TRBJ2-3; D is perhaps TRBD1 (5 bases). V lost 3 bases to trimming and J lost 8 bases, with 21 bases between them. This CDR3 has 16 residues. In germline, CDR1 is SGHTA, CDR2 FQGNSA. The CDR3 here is CASSFYAVLGHGTQYF. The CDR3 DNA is TGTGCCAGCAGCTTTTATGCGGTCTTGGGGCATGGTACGCAGTATTTT.

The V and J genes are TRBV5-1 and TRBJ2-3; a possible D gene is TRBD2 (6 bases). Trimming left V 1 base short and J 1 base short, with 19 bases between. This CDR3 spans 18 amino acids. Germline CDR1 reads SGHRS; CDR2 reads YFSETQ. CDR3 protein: CASSLMSSSASGTDTQYF. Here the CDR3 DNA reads TGCGCCAGCAGCTTGATGAGTAGTTCGGCTAGCGGCACAGATACGCAGTATTTT. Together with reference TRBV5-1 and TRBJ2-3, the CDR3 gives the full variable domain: KAGVTQTPRYLIKTRGQQVTLSCSPISGHRSVSWYQQTPGQGLQFLFEYFSETQRNKGNFPGRFSGRQFSNSRSEMNVSTLELGDSALYLCASSLMSSSASGTDTQYFGPGTRLTVL.

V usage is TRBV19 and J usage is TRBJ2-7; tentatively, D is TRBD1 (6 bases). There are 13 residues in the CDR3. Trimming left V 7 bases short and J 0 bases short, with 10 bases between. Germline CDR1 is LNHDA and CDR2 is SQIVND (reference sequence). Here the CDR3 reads CASNLQGSYEQYF. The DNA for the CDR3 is TGTGCCAGTAACCTACAGGGCTCCTACGAGCAGTACTTC.

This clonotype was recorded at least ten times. Here the CDR3 DNA reads TGTGCCAGCAGTTTCACTAGCGAACGCACAGATACGCAGTATTTT. Amino acid sequence: CASSFTSERTDTQYF. The V gene is TRBV27, the J gene TRBJ2-3, with 7 bases matching TRBD2. The germline V gene encodes CDR1 MNHEY and CDR2 SMNVEV (reference sequence). V gave up 3 bases and J gave up 1 base; unmatched junction bases: 4. This CDR3 is 15 amino acids long.

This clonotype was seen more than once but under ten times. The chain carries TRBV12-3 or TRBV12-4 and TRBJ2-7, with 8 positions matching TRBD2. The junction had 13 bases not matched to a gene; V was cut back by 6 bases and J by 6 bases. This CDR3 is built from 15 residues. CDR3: CASRPSGSGFFEQYF. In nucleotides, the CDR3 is TGTGCCAGCAGACCGAGCGGGAGCGGCTTCTTCGAGCAGTACTTC.

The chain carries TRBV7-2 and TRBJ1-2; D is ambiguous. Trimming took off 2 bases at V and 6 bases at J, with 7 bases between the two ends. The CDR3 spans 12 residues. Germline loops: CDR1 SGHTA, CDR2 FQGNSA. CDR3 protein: CASSLREHGYTF. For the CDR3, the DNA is TGTGCCAGCAGCTTAAGGGAACATGGCTACACCTTC.

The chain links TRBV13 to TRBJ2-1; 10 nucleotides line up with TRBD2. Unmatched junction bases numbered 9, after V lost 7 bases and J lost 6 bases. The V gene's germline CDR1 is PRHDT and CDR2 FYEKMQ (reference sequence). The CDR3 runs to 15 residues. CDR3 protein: CASTYPGLASNEQFF. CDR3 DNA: TGTGCCAGCACCTACCCGGGACTAGCGTCCAATGAGCAGTTCTTC.

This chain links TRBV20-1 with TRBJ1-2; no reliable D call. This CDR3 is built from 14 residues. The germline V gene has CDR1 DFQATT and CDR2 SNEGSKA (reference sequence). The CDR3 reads CRAPPKDGNYGYTF. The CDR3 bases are TGCAGGGCACCTCCCAAAGATGGAAACTATGGCTACACCTTC.

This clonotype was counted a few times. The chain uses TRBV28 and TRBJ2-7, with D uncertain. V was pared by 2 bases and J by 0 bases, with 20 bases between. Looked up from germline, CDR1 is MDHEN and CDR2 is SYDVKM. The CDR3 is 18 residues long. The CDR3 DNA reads TGTGCCAGCAGTTTAAGAGTGGGTGACGGCGAAAGCTCCTACGAGCAGTACTTC. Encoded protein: CASSLRVGDGESSYEQYF.

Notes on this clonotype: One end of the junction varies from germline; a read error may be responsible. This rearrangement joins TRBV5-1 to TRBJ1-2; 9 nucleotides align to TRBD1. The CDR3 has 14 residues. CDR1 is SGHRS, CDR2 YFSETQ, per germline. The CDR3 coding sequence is TGCGCCAACAGCTTACGACAGGGGGGCGGTGGCTACACCTTC. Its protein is CANSLRQGGGGYTF.

The CDR3 here is CASSVGLGQTFDEQYF. CDR3 nucleotides: TGTGCCAGCAGCGTAGGGCTGGGACAGACCTTCGACGAGCAGTACTTC. The chain uses TRBV9 and TRBJ2-7, with 7 bases aligning to TRBD1. The CDR3 has 16 amino acids. CDR1 is SGDLS, CDR2 YYNGEE, per germline. Germline trimming cut 0 bases from V and 5 bases from J; bases unmatched to any gene: 11.

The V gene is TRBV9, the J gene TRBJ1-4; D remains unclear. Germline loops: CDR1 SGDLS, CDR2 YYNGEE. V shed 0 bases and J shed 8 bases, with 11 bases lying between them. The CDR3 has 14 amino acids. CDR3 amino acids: CASSVERVGEKLFF. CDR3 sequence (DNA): TGTGCCAGCAGCGTAGAGAGGGTCGGCGAAAAACTGTTTTTT.